Only a few counts were recorded for the clone carrying this T cell receptor (beta chain). This sample is drawn from a study of regulatory T cells in long-lasting Graves disease. The CDR3 extends over 15 amino acids. Germline CDR1 LNHDA, CDR2 SQIVND (reference sequence). Trimming left V 3 bases short and J 0 bases short, with 9 bases between. Combining iRepertoire HTBI primers with Arm-PCR of CDR3 regions, the authors built TCR beta libraries. TCRdb re-called the multiplex PCR reads with MiXCR, one entry per CDR3 protein. Counted here are approximately 690,000 distinct CDR3 sequences, 30% occurring once; the ten biggest clones make up around 42%. The time point was: persistent/refractory GD, antithyroid drugs over 5 years with positive TRAb. With RNA extracted from PBMCs as input, the TCR library was made.

The source is a female donor with Graves disease. The chain has TRBV19 and TRBJ1-5, with unresolved D. Sequencing used peripheral blood mononuclear cells (PBMCs), obtained when the disease was refractory, from a patient treated with antithyroid drugs. Here the CDR3 DNA reads TGTGCCAGTAGTATTGGAGACTATAGCAATCAGCCCCAGCATTTT. Translated, it gives CASSIGDYSNQPQHF.